This T cell receptor (beta chain) was sequenced during a study of control samples from healthy donors and cancer patients. TCRdb's copy holds only in-frame clones and misses some; the assay was immunoSEQ multiplex PCR. The sample comprises around 150,000 clones, under 96% of which are singletons, and just over 1% rests with the top ten. V lost 1 base and J 3 bases, leaving 13 bases between the germline ends. This CDR3 region has 15 residues. Per germline, CDR1 SGHDT and CDR2 YYEEEE. The TCR was taken from a woman aged 30 to 39 in good health. Sequenced: blood. V usage is TRBV5-6 and J usage is TRBJ1-1, with a possible D match to TRBD1 (5 bases). As DNA, the CDR3 is TGTGCCAGCAGCTTGTTCGGGACGGGGGACACTGAAGCTTTCTTT. It is translated as CASSLFGTGDTEAFF.